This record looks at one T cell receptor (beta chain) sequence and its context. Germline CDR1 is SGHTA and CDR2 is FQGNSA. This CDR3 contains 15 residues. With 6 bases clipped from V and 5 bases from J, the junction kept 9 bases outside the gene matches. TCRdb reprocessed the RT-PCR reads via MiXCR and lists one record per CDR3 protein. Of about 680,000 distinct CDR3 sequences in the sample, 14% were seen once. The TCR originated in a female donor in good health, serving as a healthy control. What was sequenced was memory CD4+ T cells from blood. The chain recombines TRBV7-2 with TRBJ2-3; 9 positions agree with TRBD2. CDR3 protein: CASRFIAGAIDTQYF. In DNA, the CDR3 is TGTGCCAGCAGGTTTATAGCGGGAGCCATAGATACGCAGTATTTT.